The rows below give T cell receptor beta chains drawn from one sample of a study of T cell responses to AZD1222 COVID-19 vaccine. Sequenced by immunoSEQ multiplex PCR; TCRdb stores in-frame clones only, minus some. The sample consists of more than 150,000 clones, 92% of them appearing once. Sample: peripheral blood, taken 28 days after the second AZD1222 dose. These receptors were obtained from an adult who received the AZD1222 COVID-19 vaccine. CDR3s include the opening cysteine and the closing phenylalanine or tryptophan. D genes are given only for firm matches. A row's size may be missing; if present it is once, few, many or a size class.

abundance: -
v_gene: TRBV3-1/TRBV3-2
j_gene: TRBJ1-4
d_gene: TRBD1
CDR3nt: TGTGCCAGCAGTCCGACAGGGGCGGGGGAAAAACTGTTTTTT
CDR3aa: CASSPTGAGEKLFF

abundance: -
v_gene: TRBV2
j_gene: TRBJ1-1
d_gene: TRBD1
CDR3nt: TGTGCCAGCAGTGAGGGGACAGGGAACACTGAAGCTTTCTTT
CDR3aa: CASSEGTGNTEAFF

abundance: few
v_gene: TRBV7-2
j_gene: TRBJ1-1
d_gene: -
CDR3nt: TGTGCCAGCAGCCTACGGGCAGGGATAGCTTTCTTT
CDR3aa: CASSLRAGIAFF

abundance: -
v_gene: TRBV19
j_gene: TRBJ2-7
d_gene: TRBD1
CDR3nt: TGTGCCAGTAGCGCCGGGACAGGGGGCTACGAGCAGTACTTC
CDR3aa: CASSAGTGGYEQYF

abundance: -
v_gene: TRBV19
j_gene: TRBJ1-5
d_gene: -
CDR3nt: TGTGCCAGTAGTCCCGTGGCGTGGGGGCACAATCAGCCCCAGCATTTT
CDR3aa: CASSPVAWGHNQPQHF

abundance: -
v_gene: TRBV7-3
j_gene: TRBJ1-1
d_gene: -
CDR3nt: TGTGCCAGCAGCCTCGGGCCGGGGGCTGAAGCTTTCTTT
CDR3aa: CASSLGPGAEAFF

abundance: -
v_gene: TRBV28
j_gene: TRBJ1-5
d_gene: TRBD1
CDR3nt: TGTGCCAGCAGTCCCCCCCGACAGGGCCGAAATCAGCCCCAGCATTTT
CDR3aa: CASSPPRQGRNQPQHF

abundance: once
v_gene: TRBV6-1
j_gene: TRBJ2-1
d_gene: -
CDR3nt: TGTGCCAGCAGTGAATGGATCTCCAATGAGCAGTTCTTC
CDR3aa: CASSEWISNEQFF

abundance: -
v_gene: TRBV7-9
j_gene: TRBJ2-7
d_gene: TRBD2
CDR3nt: TGTGCCAGCAGCGCCCGACTAGCGGGGGGCTCCTACGAGCAGTACTTC
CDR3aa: CASSARLAGGSYEQYF

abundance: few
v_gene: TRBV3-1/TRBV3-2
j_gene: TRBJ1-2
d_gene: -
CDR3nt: TGTGCCAGCAGCCAAGAATTCGATGGCCACTACACCTTC
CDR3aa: CASSQEFDGHYTF

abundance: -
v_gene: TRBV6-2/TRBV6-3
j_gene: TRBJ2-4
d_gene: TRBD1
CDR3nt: TGTGCCAGCAGTTTAAGACGGACAGGGCATAACATTCAGTACTTC
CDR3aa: CASSLRRTGHNIQYF

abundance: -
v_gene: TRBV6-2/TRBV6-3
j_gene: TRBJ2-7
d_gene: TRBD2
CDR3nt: TGTGCCAGCAGTTTCCCGTTTAGCGGGAGATCCAAGTACGAGCAGTACTTC
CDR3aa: CASSFPFSGRSKYEQYF

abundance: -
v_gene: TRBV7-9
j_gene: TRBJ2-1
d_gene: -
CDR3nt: TGTGCCAGCAGCCCAAGTCTCCGGGCAGACAATGAGCAGTTCTTC
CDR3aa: CASSPSLRADNEQFF

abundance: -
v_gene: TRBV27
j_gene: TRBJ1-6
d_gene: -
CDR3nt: TGTGCCAGCAGTTTATCCTTGGGGTCAGGCTCCTATAATTCACCCCTCCACTTT
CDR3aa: CASSLSLGSGSYNSPLHF

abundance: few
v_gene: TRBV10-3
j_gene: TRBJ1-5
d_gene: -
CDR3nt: TGTGCCATCAGTGAGAACCCAGGGCCTTCTAGCAATCAGCCCCAGCATTTT
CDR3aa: CAISENPGPSSNQPQHF

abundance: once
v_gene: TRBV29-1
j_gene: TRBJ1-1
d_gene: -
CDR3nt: TGCAGCGTTGAATTTCGTGAACAGGAGAACACTGAAGCTTTCTTT
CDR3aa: CSVEFREQENTEAFF

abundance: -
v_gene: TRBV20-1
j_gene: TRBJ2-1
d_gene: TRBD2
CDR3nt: TGCAGTGCTAGTGGCACTAGCGGGACATACAATGAGCAGTTCTTC
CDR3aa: CSASGTSGTYNEQFF

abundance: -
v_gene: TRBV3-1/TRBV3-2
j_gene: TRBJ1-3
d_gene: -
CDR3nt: TGTGCCAGCAGCCATTCCTCAGAGTCTGGAAACACCATATATTTT
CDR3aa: CASSHSSESGNTIYF

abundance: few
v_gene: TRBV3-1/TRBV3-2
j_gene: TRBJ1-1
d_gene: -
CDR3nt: TGTGCCAGCAGCCAAAGCAGTATGAACACTGAAGCTTTCTTT
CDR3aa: CASSQSSMNTEAFF

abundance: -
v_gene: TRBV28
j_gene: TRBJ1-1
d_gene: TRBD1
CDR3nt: TGTGCCAGCACCCTTATAGGACAGGGGGAGGCTGAAGCTTTCTTT
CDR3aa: CASTLIGQGEAEAFF

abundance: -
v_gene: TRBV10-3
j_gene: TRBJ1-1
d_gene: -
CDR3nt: TGTGCCATCAGGTTGGGGGCAGCCATGAACACTGAAGCTTTCTTT
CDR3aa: CAIRLGAAMNTEAFF

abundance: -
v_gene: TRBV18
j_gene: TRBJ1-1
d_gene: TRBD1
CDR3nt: TGTGCCAGCTCACCCGGGACAGGGACCGCTGAAGCTTTCTTT
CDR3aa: CASSPGTGTAEAFF

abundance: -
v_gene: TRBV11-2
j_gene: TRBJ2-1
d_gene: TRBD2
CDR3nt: TGTGCCAGCAGCTCCCAACGGGGACTAGCGGGGGGTGAGCAGTTCTTC
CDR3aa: CASSSQRGLAGGEQFF

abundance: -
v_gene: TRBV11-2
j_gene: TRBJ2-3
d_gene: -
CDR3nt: TGTGCCAGCAGCTTGTGGAGGGAGGGCACAGATACGCAGTATTTT
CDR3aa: CASSLWREGTDTQYF